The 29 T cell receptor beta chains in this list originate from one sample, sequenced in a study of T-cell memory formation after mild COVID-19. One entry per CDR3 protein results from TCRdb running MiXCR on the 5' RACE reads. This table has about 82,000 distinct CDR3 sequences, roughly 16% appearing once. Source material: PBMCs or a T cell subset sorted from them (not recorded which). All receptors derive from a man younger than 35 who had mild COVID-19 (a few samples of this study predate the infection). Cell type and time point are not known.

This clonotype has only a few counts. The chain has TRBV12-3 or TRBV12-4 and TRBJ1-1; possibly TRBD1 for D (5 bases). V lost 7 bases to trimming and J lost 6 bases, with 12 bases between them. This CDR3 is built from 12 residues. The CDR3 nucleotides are TGTGCCAGCAACGGTAGGGGCCCTGAAGCTTTCTTT. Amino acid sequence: CASNGRGPEAFF.

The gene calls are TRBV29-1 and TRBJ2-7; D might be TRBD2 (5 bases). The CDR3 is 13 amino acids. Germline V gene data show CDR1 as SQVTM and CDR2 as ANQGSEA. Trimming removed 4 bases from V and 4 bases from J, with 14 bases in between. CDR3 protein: CSVGGPEPYEQYF. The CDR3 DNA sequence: TGCAGCGTTGGAGGGCCGGAACCTTACGAGCAGTACTTC.

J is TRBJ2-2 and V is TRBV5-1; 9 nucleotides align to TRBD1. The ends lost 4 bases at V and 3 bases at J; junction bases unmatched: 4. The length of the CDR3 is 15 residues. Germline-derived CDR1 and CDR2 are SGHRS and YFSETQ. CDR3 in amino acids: CASSSRQGDTGELFF. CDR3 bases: TGCGCCAGCAGCAGCAGACAGGGGGACACCGGGGAGCTGTTTTTT. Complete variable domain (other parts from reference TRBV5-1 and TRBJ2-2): KAGVTQTPRYLIKTRGQQVTLSCSPISGHRSVSWYQQTPGQGLQFLFEYFSETQRNKGNFPGRFSGRQFSNSRSEMNVSTLELGDSALYLCASSSRQGDTGELFFGEGSRLTVL.

CDR3 in amino acids: CASSLVVPANEQFF. The CDR3 DNA follows: TGTGCCAGCAGCTTAGTGGTTCCGGCGAATGAGCAGTTCTTC. The chain is built from TRBV7-2 and TRBJ2-1; D call uncertain. With 1 base removed from V and 7 bases from J, the gap between germline ends came to 11 bases. The CDR3 has 14 residues. Looked up from germline, CDR1 is SGHTA and CDR2 is FQGNSA.

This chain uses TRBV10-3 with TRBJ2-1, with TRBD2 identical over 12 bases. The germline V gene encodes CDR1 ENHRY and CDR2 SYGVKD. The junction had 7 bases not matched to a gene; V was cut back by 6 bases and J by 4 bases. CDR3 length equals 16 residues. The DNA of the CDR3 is TGTGCCATCAGGCGGACTAGCGGGGATGGTTACAATGAGCAGTTCTTC. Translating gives CAIRRTSGDGYNEQFF.

The CDR3 coding sequence is TGCGCCAGCAGCCAGTCCGGGACCTACGAGCAGTACTTC. This gives the protein CASSQSGTYEQYF. The chain joins TRBV4-1 to TRBJ2-7, with TRBD2 as a possible D gene (5 bases). From germline, CDR1 is MGHRA and CDR2 YSYEKL. CDR3 length: 13 amino acids. Trimming took off 3 bases at V and 2 bases at J, with 8 bases between the two ends.

The CDR3 coding sequence is TGTGCCAGCAAGGGGGGCTCCTATAATTCACCCCTCCACTTT. This sequence encodes CASKGGSYNSPLHF. V is TRBV6-5 and J is TRBJ1-6, with D tentatively TRBD1 (6 bases). V lost 7 bases to trimming and J lost 0 bases, with 7 bases between them. The CDR3 runs to 14 residues. The V gene's germline CDR1 is MNHEY and CDR2 SVGAGI.

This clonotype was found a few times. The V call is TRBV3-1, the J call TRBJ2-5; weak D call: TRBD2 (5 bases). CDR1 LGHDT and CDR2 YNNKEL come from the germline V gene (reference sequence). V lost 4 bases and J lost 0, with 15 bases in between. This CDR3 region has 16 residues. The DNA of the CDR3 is TGTGCCAGCAGCCTGAGGACGGACTCGTACCAAGAGACCCAGTACTTC. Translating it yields CASSLRTDSYQETQYF.

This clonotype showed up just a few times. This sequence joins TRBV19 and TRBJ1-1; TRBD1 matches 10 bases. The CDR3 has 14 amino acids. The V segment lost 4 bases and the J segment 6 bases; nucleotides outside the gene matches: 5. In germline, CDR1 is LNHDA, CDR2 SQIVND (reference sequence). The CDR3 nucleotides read TGTGCCAGTAGTAGGACAGGGGGATACCCTGAAGCTTTCTTT. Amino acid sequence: CASSRTGGYPEAFF. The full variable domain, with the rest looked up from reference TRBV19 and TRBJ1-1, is DGGITQSPKYLFRKEGQNVTLSCEQNLNHDAMYWYRQDPGQGLRLIYYSQIVNDFQKGDIAEGYSVSREKKESFPLTVTSAQKNPTAFYLCASSRTGGYPEAFFGQGTRLTVV.

The CDR3 nucleotides read TGTGCCAGCAGCGCCCAGAACAGACGGTACAATGAGCAGTTCTTC. It specifies CASSAQNRRYNEQFF. The chain carries TRBV9 and TRBJ2-1; D is ambiguous. The CDR3 loop spans 15 amino acids. V lost 3 bases to trimming and J lost 4 bases, with 14 bases between them. The germline V gene has CDR1 SGDLS and CDR2 YYNGEE.

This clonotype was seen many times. In DNA form, the CDR3 reads TGCAGTGCTCGCACCGCCCAGCGGGGGATCTACGAGCAGTACTTC. Translated: CSARTAQRGIYEQYF. This chain joins TRBV20-1 and TRBJ2-7; 8 bases line up with TRBD2. The CDR3 extends over 15 amino acids. Per germline, CDR1 DFQATT and CDR2 SNEGSKA (reference sequence). The V gene end was trimmed by 5 bases and the J gene end by 3 bases; junction bases not matched to a gene: 12.

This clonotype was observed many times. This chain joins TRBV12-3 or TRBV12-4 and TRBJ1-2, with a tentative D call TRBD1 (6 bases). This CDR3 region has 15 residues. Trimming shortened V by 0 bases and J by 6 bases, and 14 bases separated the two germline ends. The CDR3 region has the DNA TGTGCCAGCAGTTTAGCGCTGCTCGGACAGCATGGCTACACCTTC. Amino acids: CASSLALLGQHGYTF.

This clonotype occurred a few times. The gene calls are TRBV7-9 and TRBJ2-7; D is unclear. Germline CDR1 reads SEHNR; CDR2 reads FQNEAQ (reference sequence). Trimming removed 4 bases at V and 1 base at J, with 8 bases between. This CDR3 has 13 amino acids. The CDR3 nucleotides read TGTGCCAGCAGCTCGAGGCAGTCCTACGAGCAGTACTTC. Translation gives CASSSRQSYEQYF.

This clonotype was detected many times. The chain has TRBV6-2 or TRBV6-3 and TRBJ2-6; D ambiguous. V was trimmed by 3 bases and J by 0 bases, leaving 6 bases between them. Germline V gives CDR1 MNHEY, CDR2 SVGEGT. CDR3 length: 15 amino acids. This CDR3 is CASSYSSSGANVLTF. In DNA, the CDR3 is TGTGCCAGCAGTTATAGCAGCTCTGGGGCCAACGTCCTGACTTTC.

CDR3 residues: CASRGDRNYYNEQFF. CDR3 in DNA: TGTGCCAGCAGGGGGGACAGAAACTACTACAATGAGCAGTTCTTC. V usage is TRBV2 and J usage is TRBJ2-1; TRBD1 agrees at 7 bases. The CDR3 extends over 15 amino acids. Looked up from germline, CDR1 is SNHLY and CDR2 is FYNNEI. Trimming at V came to 6 bases and at J to 3 bases, leaving 8 bases not matched to a gene.

The CDR3 protein is CASQGQGASEQYV. The CDR3 DNA reads as TGTGCCAGCCAGGGACAGGGGGCGTCTGAGCAGTACGTC. The chain employs TRBV2 and TRBJ2-7, with 12 positions matching TRBD1. The CDR3 extends over 13 amino acids. Germline V CDR1 and CDR2: SNHLY, FYNNEI. J lost 7 bases, V lost 8 bases, and 6 bases had no gene match.

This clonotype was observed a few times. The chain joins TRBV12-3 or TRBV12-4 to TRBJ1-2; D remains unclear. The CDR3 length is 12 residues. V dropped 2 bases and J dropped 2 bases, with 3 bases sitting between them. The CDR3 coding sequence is TGTGCCAGCAGTTTAACAAACTATGGCTACACCTTC. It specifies CASSLTNYGYTF.

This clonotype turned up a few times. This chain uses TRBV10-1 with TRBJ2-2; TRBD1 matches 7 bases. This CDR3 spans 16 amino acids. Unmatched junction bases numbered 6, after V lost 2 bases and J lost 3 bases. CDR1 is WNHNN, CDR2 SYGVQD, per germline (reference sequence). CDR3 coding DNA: TGCGCCAGCAGTGAGATCCCCGGACAGGACACCGGGGAGCTGTTTTTT. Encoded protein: CASSEIPGQDTGELFF.

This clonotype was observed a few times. CDR3 protein: CASSWGPGQGNEQFF. The CDR3 DNA reads TGTGCCAGCAGCTGGGGGCCGGGACAGGGCAATGAGCAGTTCTTC. The chain has TRBV5-5 and TRBJ2-1; 9 nucleotides match TRBD1. The V gene end was trimmed by 3 bases and the J gene end by 6 bases; junction bases not matched to a gene: 7. Germline V gene sequence: CDR1 SGHKS, CDR2 YYEKEE (reference sequence). The CDR3 runs to 15 residues.

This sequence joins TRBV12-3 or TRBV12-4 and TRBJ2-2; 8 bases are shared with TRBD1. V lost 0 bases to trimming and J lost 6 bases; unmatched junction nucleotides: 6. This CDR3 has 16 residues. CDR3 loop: CASSLAWTGSPGELFF. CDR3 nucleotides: TGTGCCAGCAGTTTAGCCTGGACAGGGTCACCCGGGGAGCTGTTTTTT.

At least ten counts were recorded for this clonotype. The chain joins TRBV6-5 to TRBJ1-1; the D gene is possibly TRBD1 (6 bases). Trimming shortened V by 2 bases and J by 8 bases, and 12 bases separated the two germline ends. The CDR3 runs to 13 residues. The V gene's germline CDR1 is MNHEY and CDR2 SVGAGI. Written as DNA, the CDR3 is TGTGCCAGCAGTTACGGGTCTGGGACAGAAGCTTTCTTT. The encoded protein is CASSYGSGTEAFF.

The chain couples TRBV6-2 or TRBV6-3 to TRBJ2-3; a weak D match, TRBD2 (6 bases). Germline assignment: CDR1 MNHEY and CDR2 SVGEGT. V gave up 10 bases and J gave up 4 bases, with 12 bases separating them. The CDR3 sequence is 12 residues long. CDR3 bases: TGTGCCACGGCGGGGCTAGCAGATACGCAGTATTTT. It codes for CATAGLADTQYF.

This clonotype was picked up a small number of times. The CDR3 region is CASSYLQAGHEQYF. The CDR3 DNA follows: TGTGCCAGCAGTTACCTCCAGGCCGGTCACGAGCAGTACTTC. The gene calls are TRBV6-5 and TRBJ2-7; D not resolved. CDR3 length: 14 amino acids. The germline V and J ends were trimmed by 2 bases and 5 bases, with 13 bases remaining between them. Germline CDR1 reads MNHEY; CDR2 reads SVGAGI.

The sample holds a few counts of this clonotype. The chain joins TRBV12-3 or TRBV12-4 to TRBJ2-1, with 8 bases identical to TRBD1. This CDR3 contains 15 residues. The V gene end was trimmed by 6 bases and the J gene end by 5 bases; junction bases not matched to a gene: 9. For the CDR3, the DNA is TGTGCCAGCAGACCCGACGGACAGGGAAACAATGAGCAGTTCTTC. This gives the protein CASRPDGQGNNEQFF.

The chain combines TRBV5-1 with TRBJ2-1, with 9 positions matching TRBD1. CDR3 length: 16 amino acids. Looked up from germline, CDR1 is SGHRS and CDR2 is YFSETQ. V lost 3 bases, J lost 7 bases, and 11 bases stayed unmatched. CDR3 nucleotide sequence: TGCGCCAGCAGCTCCCCCGGGACAGGGTTAGCAAATGAGCAGTTCTTC. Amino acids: CASSSPGTGLANEQFF.

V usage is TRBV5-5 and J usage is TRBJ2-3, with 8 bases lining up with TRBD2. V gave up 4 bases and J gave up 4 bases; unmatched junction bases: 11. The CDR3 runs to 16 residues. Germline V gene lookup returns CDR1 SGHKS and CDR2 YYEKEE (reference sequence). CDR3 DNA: TGTGCCAGCAGCCTAGGCCCGGGACTAGTGGCAGATACGCAGTATTTT. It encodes CASSLGPGLVADTQYF.

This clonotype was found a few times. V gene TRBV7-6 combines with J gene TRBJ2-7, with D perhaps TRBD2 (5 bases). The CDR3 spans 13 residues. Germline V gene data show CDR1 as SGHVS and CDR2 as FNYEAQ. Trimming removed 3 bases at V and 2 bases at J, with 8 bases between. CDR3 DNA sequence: TGTGCCAGCAGCTTGCAGGAGGCCTACGAGCAGTACTTC. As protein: CASSLQEAYEQYF.

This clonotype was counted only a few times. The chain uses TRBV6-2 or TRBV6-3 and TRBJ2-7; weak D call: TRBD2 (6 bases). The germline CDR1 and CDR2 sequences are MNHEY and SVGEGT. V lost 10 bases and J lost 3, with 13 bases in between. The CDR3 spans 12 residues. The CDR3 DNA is TGTGCCACCCGGGACTCCCTCTACGAGCAGTACGTC. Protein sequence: CATRDSLYEQYV.

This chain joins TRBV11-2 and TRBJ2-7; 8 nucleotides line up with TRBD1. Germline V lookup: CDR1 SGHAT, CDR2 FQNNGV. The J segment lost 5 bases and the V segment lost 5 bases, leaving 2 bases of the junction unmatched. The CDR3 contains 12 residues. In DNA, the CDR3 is TGTGCCAGCAGCCCGACAGGGGACGAGCAGTACTTC. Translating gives CASSPTGDEQYF.